This T cell receptor beta chain was documented in a study of blood T cell repertoires in COVID-19. Study context: Material from acute and convalescent COVID-19 was sourced from the United States, Italy and Spain. PBMCs, B-cell-depleted T cells, or T cells were the source of the cDNA or gDNA that made up the material.

It was during active infection that Seattle patients were enrolled and then longitudinally followed. V was pared by 0 bases and J by 8 bases, with 16 bases between. Germline V gene sequence: CDR1 MGHRA, CDR2 YSYEKL. This CDR3 has 16 residues. Original handling: The assay estimated nucleated cells by amplifying reference gene primers. Generated by immunoSEQ multiplex PCR, the TCRdb table keeps only in-frame clones and is missing some. V, J and clone size are taken as reported in that table, and D and trimming were inferred from the DNA itself. Of a few hundred thousand clones in the sample, over 75% were seen once.

Sample: peripheral blood. The TCR comes from a man in his fifties or sixties with COVID-19, enrolled during active disease. V gene TRBV4-1 combines with J gene TRBJ2-2, with D tentatively TRBD2 (5 bases). CDR3 residues: CASSQDPSPRLGELFF. For the CDR3, the DNA is TGCGCCAGCAGCCAAGATCCGAGCCCCAGACTAGGGGAGCTGTTTTTT.